This T cell receptor beta chain was documented in a study of shared clonotypes between healthy human individuals. The ends lost 2 bases at V and 6 bases at J; junction bases unmatched: 0. This CDR3 region has 13 residues. Looked up from germline, CDR1 is MNHEY and CDR2 is SMNVEV (reference sequence). Study-level points and caveats: For naive CD4 cells, 4% to 6% of clonotypes were shared across a few donors. Compared with memory subsets, naive subsets generally had larger estimated richness.

In the case of this clone: Its specificity is unknown.

Deep was the level used in running the assay. TCRdb keeps only in-frame clones here, not all; method: immunoSEQ multiplex PCR. Of around 1.1 million clones in the sample, approximately 75% were seen once. The specimen sequenced was memory CD4+ T cells from PBMCs. Subset noted: CD45RA-negative fraction. This sequence originates from a man in his late teens or twenties in good health. Some clones in this sample may be carry-over from other donors' samples. The chain joins TRBV27 to TRBJ2-4; 8 positions agree with TRBD2. CDR3 in DNA: TGTGCCAGCAGTTTAACTAGCGGAAACATTCAGTACTTC. Protein sequence: CASSLTSGNIQYF.